The present entry profiles one T cell receptor (beta chain) with its context. The sample is drawn from a study of OX40 agonist ivuxolimab in advanced cancers. Study overall: The patients received ivuxolimab by intravenous route every 2 weeks at 0.01 to 10 mg/kg. People who had prior anti-PD-1, anti-PD-L1 or anti-CTLA-4 therapy could take part, and roughly 44% had some.

Assay used: immunoSEQ multiplex PCR; TCRdb lists only in-frame clones, some missing. The data show under 200,000 clones, with roughly 92% seen just once and just over 0.3% held by the top ten. The CDR3 spans 11 residues. CDR1 is SGHRS and CDR2 is YFSETQ in the germline V gene. Trimming pared 4 bases from V and 9 bases from J, leaving 8 bases between. The sequences come from CD4+ or CD8+ T cells sorted from blood, collected in a trial of the OX40 agonist ivuxolimab. The V gene is TRBV5-1, the J gene TRBJ2-1; D remains unclear. This TCR derives from an adult with an advanced solid tumor such as melanoma, head and neck, liver or kidney cancer. This CDR3 is CASSPLVEQFF. Here the CDR3 DNA reads TGCGCCAGCAGCCCCCTGGTTGAGCAGTTCTTC.